This passage covers 5 T cell receptor beta chains from one sample sequenced in a study of molecular identifiers for immune sequencing clone quantification. One entry per CDR3 protein results from TCRdb running MiXCR on the PCR reads. The table shows about half a million distinct CDR3 sequences, with roughly 26% occurring only once. Sequenced sample: naive CD8+ T cells from blood, with Jurkat cell RNA spiked in. As for subset: FACS-sorted CD8+CD4-CCR7+CD45RA+ naive T cells. These receptor sequences come from a human donor in good health. Some libraries in this study had Jurkat cell RNA spiked in.

This clonotype was recorded many times. The genes are TRBV9 and TRBJ2-7; D ambiguous. V was trimmed by 4 bases and J by 4 bases, leaving 15 bases between them. The CDR3 is made up of 14 amino acids. Germline CDR1 reads SGDLS; CDR2 reads YYNGEE. The CDR3, as DNA: TGTGCCAGCAGCCTATCCTTTAGTGGGTACGAGCAGTACTTC. It specifies CASSLSFSGYEQYF.

In its sample, this clonotype was seen many times. The rearrangement links TRBV28 to TRBJ2-6, with 9 bases aligning to TRBD1. The V segment lost 4 bases and the J segment 4 bases; nucleotides outside the gene matches: 2. From germline, CDR1 is MDHEN and CDR2 SYDVKM. CDR3 size: 15 residues. For the CDR3, the DNA is TGTGCCAGCAGTTACAGGGGGCTAGGGGCCAACGTCCTGACTTTC. It encodes CASSYRGLGANVLTF.

This clonotype was observed many times. The rearrangement uses TRBV29-1 and TRBJ2-3, with TRBD2 matching over 12 bases. V dropped 1 base and J dropped 3; count of bases not matched to a gene: 2. The CDR3 contains 15 residues. Germline CDR1 is SQVTM and CDR2 is ANQGSEA. CDR3 nucleotides: TGCAGCGTTGAAGGCACTAGCGGGAGGACAGATACGCAGTATTTT. As protein: CSVEGTSGRTDTQYF.

The rearrangement uses TRBV2 and TRBJ1-5; tentative D call: TRBD1 (6 bases). The CDR3 sequence is 17 residues long. Deletions cut 3 bases from V and 3 bases from J, with 18 bases between. The germline CDR1 and CDR2 sequences are SNHLY and FYNNEI. CDR3: CASSERGAFLSNQPQHF. The CDR3 bases are TGTGCCAGCAGTGAGAGGGGGGCCTTTTTGTCCAATCAGCCCCAGCATTTT. The full variable domain, in which reference TRBV2 and TRBJ1-5 provide the parts outside the CDR3, is EPEVTQTPSHQVTQMGQEVILRCVPISNHLYFYWYRQILGQKVEFLVSFYNNEISEKSEIFDDQFSVERPDGSNFTLKIRSTKLEDSAMYFCASSERGAFLSNQPQHFGDGTRLSIL.

The table lists this clonotype with many counts. This rearrangement joins TRBV20-1 to TRBJ2-7; 9 nucleotides agree with TRBD2. Germline values: CDR1 DFQATT, CDR2 SNEGSKA (reference sequence). V lost 0 bases, J lost 3 bases, and 6 bases stayed unmatched. The CDR3 consists of 15 residues. This CDR3 is CSAREGTSPVYEQYF. The DNA for the CDR3 is TGCAGTGCTAGAGAGGGGACTAGCCCTGTCTACGAGCAGTACTTC.